This T cell receptor (beta chain) appears in the sequencing data of a study of Ad26.COV2.S vaccination and SARS-CoV-2 variants. Whole-study results and caveats: Non-spike TCR breadth was similar in vaccine and placebo recipients.

The CDR3 is 15 residues long. V trimming: 5 bases; J trimming: 0 bases; junction bases outside the gene matches: 2. Germline assignment: CDR1 MGHRA and CDR2 YSYEKL. Repertoires were generated with immunoSEQ multiplex PCR, while TCRdb's copy carries only in-frame clones and drops some. The sample shows approximately 400,000 clones, about 92% of them seen only once. As for this clone: Its antigen is still unknown.

Sequencing used peripheral blood, obtained after recovery from COVID-19. This rearrangement joins TRBV4-1 to TRBJ1-1; 11 nucleotides line up with TRBD1. The receptor's source is a human donor who had recovered from COVID-19. The CDR3 reads CASSGQGALNTEAFF. CDR3 nucleotides: TGCGCCAGCAGCGGACAGGGGGCCCTGAACACTGAAGCTTTCTTT.